The 3 T cell receptor beta chains reported below all come from one sample, sequenced in a study of regulatory T cells in long-lasting Graves disease. Time point here: newly diagnosed GD, antithyroid drugs for less than 3 months. Construction of the TCR library relied on RNA isolated from PBMCs. For TCR beta, libraries came from iRepertoire HTBI primers and Arm-PCR of CDR3 regions. TCRdb processed the multiplex PCR reads anew with MiXCR; each CDR3 protein has one entry. The data contain about 530,000 distinct CDR3 sequences, around 15% of them singletons. The data also belong to a second study, concerning T cells in Graves' hyperthyroidism and ophthalmopathy.

Sequenced here: peripheral blood mononuclear cells (PBMCs), sampled at new diagnosis, from a patient treated with antithyroid drugs. These receptors were obtained from a middle-aged woman with Graves disease.

This clonotype came up many times. This CDR3 reads CASSLSGLYSPLHF. The CDR3 DNA is TGTGCCAGCAGTTTGTCGGGACTCTATTCACCCCTCCACTTT. The rearrangement links TRBV6-2 or TRBV6-3 to TRBJ1-6; D may be TRBD1 (5 bases). V lost 4 bases, J lost 8 bases, and 12 bases lay in between. The CDR3 has 14 amino acids. The germline V gene has CDR1 MNHEY and CDR2 SVGEGT.

This clonotype was observed at least ten times. The chain uses TRBV2 and TRBJ1-1, with unresolved D. Germline V gene lookup returns CDR1 SNHLY and CDR2 FYNNEI. The length of the CDR3 is 11 residues. Trimming stripped 6 bases from V and 4 bases from J, with 6 bases between. Here the CDR3 DNA reads TGTGCCAGCAGCGGGATCACTGAAGCTTTCTTT. Protein: CASSGITEAFF.

This clonotype has only a few counts. V and J are TRBV2 and TRBJ1-2; a weak D match, TRBD1 (6 bases). Germline V gene data show CDR1 as SNHLY and CDR2 as FYNNEI. The CDR3 runs 11 residues. V shed 6 bases and J shed 7 bases, with 9 bases lying between them. Here the CDR3 DNA reads TGTGCCAGCAGATACAGGGTTGGCTACACCTTC. This sequence encodes CASRYRVGYTF.